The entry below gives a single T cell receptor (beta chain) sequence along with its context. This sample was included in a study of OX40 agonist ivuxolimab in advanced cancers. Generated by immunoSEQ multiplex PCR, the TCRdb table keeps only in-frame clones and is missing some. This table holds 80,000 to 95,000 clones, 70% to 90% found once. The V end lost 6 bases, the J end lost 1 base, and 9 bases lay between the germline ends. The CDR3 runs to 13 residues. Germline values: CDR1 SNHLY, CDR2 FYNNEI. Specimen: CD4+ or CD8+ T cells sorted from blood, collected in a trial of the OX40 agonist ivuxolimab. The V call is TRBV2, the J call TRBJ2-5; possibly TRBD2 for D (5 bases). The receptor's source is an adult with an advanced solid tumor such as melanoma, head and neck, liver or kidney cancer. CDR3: CASSGGGQETQYF. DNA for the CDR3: TGTGCCAGCAGCGGAGGAGGCCAAGAGACCCAGTACTTC.